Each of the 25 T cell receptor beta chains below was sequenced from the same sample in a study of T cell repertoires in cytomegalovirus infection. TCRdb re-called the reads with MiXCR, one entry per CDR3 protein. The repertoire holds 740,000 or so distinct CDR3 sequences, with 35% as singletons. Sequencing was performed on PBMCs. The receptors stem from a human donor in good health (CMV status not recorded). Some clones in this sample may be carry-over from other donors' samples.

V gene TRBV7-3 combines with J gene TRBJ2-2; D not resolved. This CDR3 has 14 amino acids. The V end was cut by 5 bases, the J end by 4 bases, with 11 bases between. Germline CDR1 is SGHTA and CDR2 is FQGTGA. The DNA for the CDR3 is TGTGCCAGCAGCCCGGCCAGAGCCACCGGGGAGCTGTTTTTT. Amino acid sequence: CASSPARATGELFF.

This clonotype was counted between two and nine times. The CDR3 DNA is TGTGCCAGTAGTATTAAGTGGGGGACCTTGGTCAGTGAGCAGTTCTTC. Translation gives CASSIKWGTLVSEQFF. The V call is TRBV19, the J call TRBJ2-1; D may be TRBD1 or TRBD2 (5 bases each). Trimming stripped 3 bases from V and 9 bases from J, with 21 bases between. CDR3 length: 16 residues. The germline CDR1 and CDR2 sequences are LNHDA and SQIVND (reference sequence).

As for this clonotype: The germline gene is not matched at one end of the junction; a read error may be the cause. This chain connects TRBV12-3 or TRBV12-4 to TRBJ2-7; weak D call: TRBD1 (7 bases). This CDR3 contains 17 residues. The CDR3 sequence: CASSSPTGEDRPYGQYF. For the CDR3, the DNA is TGTGCCAGCAGTTCACCTACAGGGGAGGACCGGCCCTACGGGCAGTACTTC.

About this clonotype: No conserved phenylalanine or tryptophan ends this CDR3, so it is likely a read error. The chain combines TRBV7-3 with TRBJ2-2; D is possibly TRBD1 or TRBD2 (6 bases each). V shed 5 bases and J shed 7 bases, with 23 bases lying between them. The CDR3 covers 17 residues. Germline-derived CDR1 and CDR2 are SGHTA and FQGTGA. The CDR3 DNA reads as TGTGCCAGCAGCCCGCTCGGAGGGGGGCTAGCGCACGGGGAGCTGTTTTTG. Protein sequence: CASSPLGGGLAHGELFL.

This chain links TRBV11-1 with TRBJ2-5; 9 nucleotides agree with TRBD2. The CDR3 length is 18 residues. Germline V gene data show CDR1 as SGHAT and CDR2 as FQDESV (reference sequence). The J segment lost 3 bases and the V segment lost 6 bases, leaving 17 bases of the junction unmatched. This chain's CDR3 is CASSLGGSGRRRKETQYF. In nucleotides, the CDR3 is TGTGCCAGCAGTCTAGGGGGAAGCGGGAGGCGCCGCAAAGAGACCCAGTACTTC. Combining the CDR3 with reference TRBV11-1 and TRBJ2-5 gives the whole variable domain EAEVAQSPRYKITEKSQAVAFWCDPISGHATLYWYRQILGQGPELLVQFQDESVVDDSQLPKDRFSAERLKGVDSTLKIQPAELGDSAMYLCASSLGGSGRRRKETQYFGPGTRLLVL.

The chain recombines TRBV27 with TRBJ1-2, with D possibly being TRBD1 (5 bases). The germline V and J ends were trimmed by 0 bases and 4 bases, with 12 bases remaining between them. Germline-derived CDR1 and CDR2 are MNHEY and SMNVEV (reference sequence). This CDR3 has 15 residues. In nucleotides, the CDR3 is TGTGCCAGCAGTTTATCCAGGGAAATGGGCTATGGCTACACCTTC. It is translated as CASSLSREMGYGYTF.

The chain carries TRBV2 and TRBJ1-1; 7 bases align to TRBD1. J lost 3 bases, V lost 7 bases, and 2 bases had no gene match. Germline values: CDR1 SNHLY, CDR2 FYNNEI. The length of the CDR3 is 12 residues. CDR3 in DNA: TGTGCCAGCACTCAGGGGGACACTGAAGCTTTCTTT. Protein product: CASTQGDTEAFF.

CDR3 loop: CASSPTRGQNTGELFF. DNA of the CDR3: TGTGCCAGCAGCCCCACCAGGGGACAGAACACCGGGGAGCTGTTTTTT. The V call is TRBV5-3, the J call TRBJ2-2; tentatively, D is TRBD1 (6 bases). TRBV5-3 is treated as an ORF (open reading frame) with a function not yet certain. The CDR3 is made up of 16 amino acids. Trimming shortened V by 8 bases and J by 1 base, and 18 bases separated the two germline ends.

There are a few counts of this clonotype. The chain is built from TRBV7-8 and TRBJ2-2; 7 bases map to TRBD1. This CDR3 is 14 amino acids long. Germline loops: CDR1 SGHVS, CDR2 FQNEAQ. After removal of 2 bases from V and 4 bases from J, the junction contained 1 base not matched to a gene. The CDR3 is CASSLRDSTGELFF. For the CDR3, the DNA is TGTGCCAGCAGCTTAAGGGACAGCACCGGGGAGCTGTTTTTT.

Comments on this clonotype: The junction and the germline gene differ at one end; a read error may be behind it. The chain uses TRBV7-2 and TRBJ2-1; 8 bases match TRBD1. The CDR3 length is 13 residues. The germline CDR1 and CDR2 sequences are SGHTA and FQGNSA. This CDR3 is CARSLDRGEEKFF. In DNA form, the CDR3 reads TGTGCCAGAAGCTTAGACAGGGGCGAGGAGAAGTTCTTC. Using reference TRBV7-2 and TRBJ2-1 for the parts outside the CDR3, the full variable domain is GAGVSQSPSNKVTEKGKDVELRCDPISGHTALYWYRQSLGQGLEFLIYFQGNSAPDKSGLPSDRFSAERTGGSVSTLTIQRTQQEDSAVYLCARSLDRGEEKFFGPGTRLTVL.

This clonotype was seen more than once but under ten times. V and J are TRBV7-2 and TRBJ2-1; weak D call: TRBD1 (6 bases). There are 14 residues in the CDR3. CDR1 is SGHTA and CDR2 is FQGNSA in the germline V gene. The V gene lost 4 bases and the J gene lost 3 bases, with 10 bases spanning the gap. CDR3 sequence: CASSSGTLYNEQFF. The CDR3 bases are TGTGCCAGCAGCTCCGGGACACTCTACAATGAGCAGTTCTTC.

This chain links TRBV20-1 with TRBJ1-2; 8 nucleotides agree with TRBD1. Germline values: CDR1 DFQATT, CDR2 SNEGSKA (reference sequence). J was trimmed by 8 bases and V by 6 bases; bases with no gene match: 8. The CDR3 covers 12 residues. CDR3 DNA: TGCAGTGCGCAAGACAGGGGCGGAGGCTACACCTTC. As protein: CSAQDRGGGYTF.

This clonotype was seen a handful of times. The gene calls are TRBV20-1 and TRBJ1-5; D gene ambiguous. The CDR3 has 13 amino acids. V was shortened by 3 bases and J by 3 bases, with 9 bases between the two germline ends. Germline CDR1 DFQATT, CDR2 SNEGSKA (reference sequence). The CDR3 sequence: CSASSDPNQPQHF. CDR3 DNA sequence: TGCAGTGCTAGCTCGGATCCCAATCAGCCCCAGCATTTT.

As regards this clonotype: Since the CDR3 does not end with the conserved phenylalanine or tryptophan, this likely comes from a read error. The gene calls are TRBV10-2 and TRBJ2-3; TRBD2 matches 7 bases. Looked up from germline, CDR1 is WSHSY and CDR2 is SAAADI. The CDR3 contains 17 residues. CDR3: CASSAPSLAEFTATQYL. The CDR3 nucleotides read TGCGCCAGCAGCGCTCCTAGTCTAGCGGAGTTCACAGCTACGCAGTATTTG.

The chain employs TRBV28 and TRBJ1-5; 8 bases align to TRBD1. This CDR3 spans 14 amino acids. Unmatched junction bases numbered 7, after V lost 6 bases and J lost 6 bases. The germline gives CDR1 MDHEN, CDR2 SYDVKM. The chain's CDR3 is CASSLTGVVQPQHF. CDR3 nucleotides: TGTGCCAGCAGCTTGACAGGGGTGGTTCAGCCCCAGCATTTT.

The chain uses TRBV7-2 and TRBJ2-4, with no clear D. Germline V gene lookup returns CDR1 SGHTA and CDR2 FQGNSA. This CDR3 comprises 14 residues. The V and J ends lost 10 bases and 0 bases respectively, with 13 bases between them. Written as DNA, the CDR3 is TGTGCCACCGCCGGCCCGTTAGCCAAAAACATTCAGTACTTC. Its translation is CATAGPLAKNIQYF.

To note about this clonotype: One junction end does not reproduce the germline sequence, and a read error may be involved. CDR3 in amino acids: CATSDSSYNSPLHF. The DNA for the CDR3 is TGTGCCACCAGCGACAGCTCCTATAATTCACCCCTCCACTTT. The chain joins TRBV7-8 to TRBJ1-6, with D maybe TRBD1 (5 bases). This CDR3 has 14 residues. CDR1 SGHVS and CDR2 FQNEAQ come from the germline V gene.

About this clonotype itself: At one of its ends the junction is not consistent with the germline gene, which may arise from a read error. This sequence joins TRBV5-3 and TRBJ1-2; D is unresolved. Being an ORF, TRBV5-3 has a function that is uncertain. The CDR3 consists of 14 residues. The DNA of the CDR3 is TGTGCCAGCAGCTCGGAAGTATCAAACTATGGCTACACCTTC. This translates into CASSSEVSNYGYTF.

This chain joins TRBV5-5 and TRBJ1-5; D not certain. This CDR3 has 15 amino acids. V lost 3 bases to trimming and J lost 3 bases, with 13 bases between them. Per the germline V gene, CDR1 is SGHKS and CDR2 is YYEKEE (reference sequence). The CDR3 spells CASSSEGWFNQPQHF. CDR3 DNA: TGTGCCAGCAGCTCCGAGGGCTGGTTCAATCAGCCCCAGCATTTT.

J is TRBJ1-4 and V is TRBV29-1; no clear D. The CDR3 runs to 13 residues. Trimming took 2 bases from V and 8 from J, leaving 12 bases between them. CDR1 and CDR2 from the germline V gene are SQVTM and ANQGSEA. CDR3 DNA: TGCAGCGTTGAACGGTATCGAGGAGAAAAACTGTTTTTT. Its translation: CSVERYRGEKLFF.

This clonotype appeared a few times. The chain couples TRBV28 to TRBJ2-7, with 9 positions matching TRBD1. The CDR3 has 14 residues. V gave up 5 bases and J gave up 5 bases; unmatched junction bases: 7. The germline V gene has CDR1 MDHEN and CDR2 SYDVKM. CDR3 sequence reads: CASSRDRVGNEQYF. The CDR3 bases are TGTGCCAGCAGTCGGGACAGGGTCGGTAACGAGCAGTACTTC.

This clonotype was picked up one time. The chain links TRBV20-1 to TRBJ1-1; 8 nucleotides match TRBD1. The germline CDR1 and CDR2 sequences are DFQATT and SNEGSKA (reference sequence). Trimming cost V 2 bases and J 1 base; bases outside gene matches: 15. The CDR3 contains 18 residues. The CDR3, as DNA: TGCAGTGCTAGACACCACCTCCTCGGACAGGGCCCGAACACTGAAGCTTTCTTT. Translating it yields CSARHHLLGQGPNTEAFF.

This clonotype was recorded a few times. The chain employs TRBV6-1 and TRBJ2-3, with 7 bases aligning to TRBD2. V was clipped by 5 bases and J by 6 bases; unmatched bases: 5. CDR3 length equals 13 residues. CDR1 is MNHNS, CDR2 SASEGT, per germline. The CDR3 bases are TGTGCCAGCAGTAACGGGAGGACCGATACGCAGTATTTT. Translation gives CASSNGRTDTQYF.

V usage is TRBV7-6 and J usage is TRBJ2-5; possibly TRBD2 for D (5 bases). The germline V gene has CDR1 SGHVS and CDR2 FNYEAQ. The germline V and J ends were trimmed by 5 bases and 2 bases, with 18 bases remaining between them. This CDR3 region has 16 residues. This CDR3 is CASSLKAGTSQETQYF. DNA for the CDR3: TGTGCCAGCAGCCTTAAGGCGGGCACCAGTCAAGAGACCCAGTACTTC. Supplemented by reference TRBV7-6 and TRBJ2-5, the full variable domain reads GAGVSQSPRYKVTKRGQDVALRCDPISGHVSLYWYRQALGQGPEFLTYFNYEAQQDKSGLPNDRFSAERPEGSISTLTIQRTEQRDSAMYRCASSLKAGTSQETQYFGPGTRLLVL.

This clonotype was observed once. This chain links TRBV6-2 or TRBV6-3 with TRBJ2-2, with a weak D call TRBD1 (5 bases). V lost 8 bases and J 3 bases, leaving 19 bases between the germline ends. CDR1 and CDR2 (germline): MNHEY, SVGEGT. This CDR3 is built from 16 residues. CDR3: CASGDVQGSDTGELFF. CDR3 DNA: TGTGCCAGCGGGGATGTGCAGGGAAGCGACACCGGGGAGCTGTTTTTT.